Ten or more counts support the clone carrying this T cell receptor (beta chain). Antigen: not known. Individuals who volunteered at a blood bank located in Maryland, USA, made up the group of healthy controls. The team produced cDNA through 5'RACE using 10-nucleotide random UMIs. Via MiXCR, TCRdb re-called the 5' RACE reads, giving one row per CDR3 protein. This table holds around 18,000 distinct CDR3 sequences, approximately 21% found once. The data were obtained in a study of neurological immune-mediated disorders. Whole-study findings and limits: None of the CDR3 amino acid sequences of expanded clones recurred across subjects, suggesting private repertoires in all groups.

Trimming cost V 4 bases and J 3 bases; bases outside gene matches: 2. CDR1 is MNHEY, CDR2 SMNVEV, per germline (reference sequence). CDR3 length: 14 residues. The sequenced sample was PBMCs. V usage is TRBV27 and J usage is TRBJ1-1; 10 bases map to TRBD1. This clonotype was sampled from a man aged 50 or older in good health. CDR3 loop: CASSWTGGYTEAFF. CDR3 sequence (DNA): TGTGCCAGCAGTTGGACAGGGGGGTACACTGAAGCTTTCTTT.